The 21 T cell receptor beta chains below were found in one sample sequenced in a study of blood T cell repertoires in COVID-19. Repertoires were generated with immunoSEQ multiplex PCR, while TCRdb's copy carries only in-frame clones and drops some. In the table there are approximately 120,000 clones, 75% to 85% of which are singletons. The sample comprised peripheral blood. Receptor source: a middle-aged man with active or convalescent COVID-19.

This clone showed up just once. The V and J genes are TRBV9 and TRBJ1-1; D gene ambiguous. Per germline, CDR1 SGDLS and CDR2 YYNGEE. The CDR3 sequence is 14 residues long. The V end lost 3 bases, the J end lost 0 bases, and 9 bases lay between the germline ends. For the CDR3, the DNA is TGTGCCAGCAGCGCTAGAGCCATGAACACTGAAGCTTTCTTT. As protein: CASSARAMNTEAFF.

This sequence joins TRBV19 and TRBJ2-6; D unclear. The CDR3 sequence is 15 residues long. The V end lost 3 bases, the J end lost 4 bases, and 10 bases lay between the germline ends. Germline V lookup: CDR1 LNHDA, CDR2 SQIVND (reference sequence). The CDR3 nucleotides read TGTGCCAGTAGTATCGAGGCTGGCGGGGCCAACGTCCTGACTTTC. Its protein is CASSIEAGGANVLTF.

J is TRBJ1-2 and V is TRBV29-1; D might be TRBD1 (6 bases). The CDR3 loop spans 14 amino acids. Per the germline V gene, CDR1 is SQVTM and CDR2 is ANQGSEA. V lost 3 bases, J lost 8 bases, and 19 bases lay in between. CDR3 amino acids: CSVEVGQNLLGYTF. In DNA, the CDR3 is TGCAGCGTTGAGGTGGGACAAAACCTCTTAGGCTACACCTTC.

The chain couples TRBV5-1 to TRBJ1-2; D is possibly TRBD1 (6 bases). CDR1 and CDR2 (germline): SGHRS, YFSETQ. The ends were cut back, 4 bases at V and 4 bases at J, with 17 bases in the middle. The CDR3 totals 15 residues. As DNA, the CDR3 is TGCGCCAGCAGCCCCCTAGCAGACAGGACCTATGGCTACACCTTC. Translating it yields CASSPLADRTYGYTF.

The chain couples TRBV4-3 to TRBJ1-5; 8 bases align to TRBD1. V lost 4 bases to trimming and J lost 2 bases; unmatched junction nucleotides: 7. This CDR3 is 16 amino acids long. The germline CDR1 and CDR2 sequences are LGHNA and YSLEER. DNA for the CDR3: TGCGCCAGCAGCCGAGACAACAGGGGGGGCAATCAGCCCCAGCATTTT. Translating gives CASSRDNRGGNQPQHF.

This chain uses TRBV11-2 with TRBJ2-3; TRBD2 agrees at 8 bases. CDR3 length: 16 residues. V dropped 1 base and J dropped 0; count of bases not matched to a gene: 3. Germline CDR1 is SGHAT and CDR2 is FQNNGV. The CDR3 protein is CASSLASGGSTDTQYF. In DNA, the CDR3 is TGTGCCAGCAGCTTAGCCAGCGGGGGTAGCACAGATACGCAGTATTTT.

This clone has a single count. The rearrangement joins TRBV9 to TRBJ2-7, with 10 bases lining up with TRBD2. The CDR3 extends over 16 amino acids. The germline gives CDR1 SGDLS, CDR2 YYNGEE. V dropped 0 bases and J dropped 2; count of bases not matched to a gene: 5. CDR3 sequence reads: CASSVGGSGRAYEQYF. CDR3 nucleotides: TGTGCCAGCAGCGTAGGAGGCAGCGGGAGGGCCTACGAGCAGTACTTC.

The chain combines TRBV5-1 with TRBJ1-3, with D unclear. Deletions cut 2 bases from V and 6 bases from J, with 9 bases between. CDR1 is SGHRS and CDR2 is YFSETQ in the germline V gene. The CDR3 is 13 amino acids. In DNA form, the CDR3 reads TGCGCCAGCAGCTTAAGCGCGCAAAACACCATATATTTT. Residues: CASSLSAQNTIYF.

CDR3 coding DNA: TGTGCCAGCAGTTTAACGGGACAGATGAACACTGAAGCTTTCTTT. Translation: CASSLTGQMNTEAFF. The chain is built from TRBV28 and TRBJ1-1, with 7 bases aligning to TRBD1. With V trimmed by 2 bases and J by 0 bases, 3 bases remained unmatched. The germline CDR1 and CDR2 sequences are MDHEN and SYDVKM. This CDR3 is built from 15 residues.

The chain is built from TRBV11-2 and TRBJ2-2; 10 positions agree with TRBD2. With 1 base clipped from V and 1 base from J, the junction kept 6 bases outside the gene matches. Germline V gene lookup returns CDR1 SGHAT and CDR2 FQNNGV. The CDR3 spans 18 residues. CDR3 in amino acids: CASSLVVAGGGNTGELFF. The CDR3 DNA reads as TGTGCCAGCAGCTTAGTGGTAGCGGGAGGAGGGAACACCGGGGAGCTGTTTTTT.

The CDR3 nucleotides read TGCAGCGTTGATCGGGGAGCAACAGGGCGAGAGACCCAGTACTTC. It translates to CSVDRGATGRETQYF. V usage is TRBV29-1 and J usage is TRBJ2-5; a weak D match, TRBD1 (6 bases). Deletions cut 3 bases from V and 4 bases from J, with 18 bases between. This CDR3 has 15 residues. Germline-derived CDR1 and CDR2 are SQVTM and ANQGSEA.

This chain uses TRBV27 with TRBJ2-3; 13 bases are a match to TRBD2. Looked up from germline, CDR1 is MNHEY and CDR2 is SMNVEV (reference sequence). V shed 6 bases, J shed 4 bases, and the junction held 4 bases outside the gene matches. The CDR3 runs 15 residues. The CDR3 spells CASRLAGGPADTQYF. The CDR3 DNA follows: TGTGCCAGCAGACTAGCGGGAGGGCCGGCAGATACGCAGTATTTT.

The chain joins TRBV3-1 (or the pseudogene TRBV3-2) to TRBJ2-3, with 7 nucleotides matching TRBD2. The germline gives CDR1 LGHDT, CDR2 YNNKEL (reference sequence). After removal of 2 bases from V and 7 bases from J, the junction contained 3 bases not matched to a gene. This CDR3 comprises 13 residues. DNA of the CDR3: TGTGCCAGCAGCCAACTAGCGGCAAATACGCAGTATTTT. Amino acids: CASSQLAANTQYF.

The chain combines TRBV7-8 with TRBJ1-2; maybe TRBD1 (6 bases). The CDR3 is made up of 16 amino acids. With 2 bases removed from V and 8 bases from J, the gap between germline ends came to 21 bases. Germline V CDR1 and CDR2: SGHVS, FQNEAQ. In nucleotides, the CDR3 is TGTGCCAGCAGCTTACCCCCACAGGGTCCGTTGGAGGGCTACACCTTC. This translates into CASSLPPQGPLEGYTF.

This sequence joins TRBV6-2 or TRBV6-3 and TRBJ2-1; D uncertain. Trimming pared 4 bases from V and 0 bases from J, leaving 7 bases between. The V gene's germline CDR1 is MNHEY and CDR2 SVGEGT. This CDR3 is 14 amino acids long. CDR3 in DNA: TGTGCCAGCAGTTCCCGGAGCTCCTACAATGAGCAGTTCTTC. Its translation is CASSSRSSYNEQFF.

The V gene is TRBV4-1, the J gene TRBJ2-7, with 14 bases lining up with TRBD2. The CDR3 loop spans 19 amino acids. Germline V lookup: CDR1 MGHRA, CDR2 YSYEKL. Germline trimming cut 4 bases from V and 0 bases from J; bases unmatched to any gene: 11. The CDR3 sequence: CASSRGAGLAGGSSYEQYF. The CDR3 nucleotides are TGCGCCAGCAGCCGTGGGGCCGGACTAGCGGGGGGAAGCTCCTACGAGCAGTACTTC.

The chain employs TRBV28 and TRBJ1-2; a possible D gene is TRBD1 (5 bases). The germline gives CDR1 MDHEN, CDR2 SYDVKM. The V and J ends lost 7 bases and 3 bases respectively, with 21 bases between them. CDR3 size: 16 residues. For the CDR3, the DNA is TGTGCCAGCATCTCAACGCCCGGGGGGAGGGACTATGGCTACACCTTC. Its translation is CASISTPGGRDYGYTF.

This rearrangement joins TRBV28 to TRBJ2-7, with D unclear. The CDR3 is made up of 14 amino acids. Germline lookup yields CDR1 MDHEN and CDR2 SYDVKM. V was clipped by 2 bases and J by 3 bases, with 11 bases between them. CDR3 nucleotide sequence: TGTGCCAGCAGTTTAATTTCGGTTCTCTACGAGCAGTACTTC. Its translation is CASSLISVLYEQYF.

The chain recombines TRBV5-5 with TRBJ1-1, with D possibly being TRBD1 (5 bases). Germline V gene data show CDR1 as SGHKS and CDR2 as YYEKEE (reference sequence). The V end was cut by 2 bases, the J end by 1 base, with 9 bases between. CDR3 length: 14 residues. The DNA of the CDR3 is TGTGCCAGCAGCTTTGGGGCCGGGAACACTGAAGCTTTCTTT. Protein: CASSFGAGNTEAFF.

The chain recombines TRBV9 with TRBJ2-7; maybe TRBD1 (5 bases). Trimming took 0 bases from V and 2 from J, leaving 12 bases between them. CDR3 length equals 15 residues. Germline CDR1 and CDR2: SGDLS and YYNGEE. CDR3 sequence (DNA): TGTGCCAGCAGCGTAGATACAGGTAGTACCTACGAGCAGTACTTC. Translated: CASSVDTGSTYEQYF.

V gene TRBV9 combines with J gene TRBJ1-6; 7 positions agree with TRBD1. Germline loops: CDR1 SGDLS, CDR2 YYNGEE. V trimming: 0 bases; J trimming: 8 bases; junction bases outside the gene matches: 5. The CDR3 sequence is 15 residues long. CDR3 amino acids: CASSVEVRGDSPLHF. In DNA, the CDR3 is TGTGCCAGCAGCGTAGAAGTCAGGGGGGATTCACCCCTCCACTTT.